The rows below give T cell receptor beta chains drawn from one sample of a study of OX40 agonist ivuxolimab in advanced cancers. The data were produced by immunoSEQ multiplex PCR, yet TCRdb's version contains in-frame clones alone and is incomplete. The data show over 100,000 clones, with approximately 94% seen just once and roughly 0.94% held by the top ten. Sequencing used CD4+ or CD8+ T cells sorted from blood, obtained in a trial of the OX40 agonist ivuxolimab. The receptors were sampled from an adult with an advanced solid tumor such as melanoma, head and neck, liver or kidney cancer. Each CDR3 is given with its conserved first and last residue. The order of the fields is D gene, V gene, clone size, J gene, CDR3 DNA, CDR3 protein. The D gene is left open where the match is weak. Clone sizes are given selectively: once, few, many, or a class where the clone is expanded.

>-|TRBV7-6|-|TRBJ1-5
TGTGCCAGCAGTCCCAGGGAGGCTCAGCCCCAGCATTTT
CASSPREAQPQHF
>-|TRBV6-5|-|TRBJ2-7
TGTGCCAGCCCGGGCGGAACCTCCTACGAGCAGTACTTC
CASPGGTSYEQYF
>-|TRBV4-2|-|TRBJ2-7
TGTGCCAGCAGCTTGGGGCTGGGGGAGCAGTACTTC
CASSLGLGEQYF
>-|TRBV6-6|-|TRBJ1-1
TGTGCCAGCACTTTGGGGCGAAGGAACACTGAAGCTTTCTTT
CASTLGRRNTEAFF
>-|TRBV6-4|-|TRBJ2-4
TGTGCCAGCGTTCATTTTAAGAGGGCCAAAAACATTCAGTACTTC
CASVHFKRAKNIQYF
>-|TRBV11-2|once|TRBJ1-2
TGTGCCAGCAGCTTAGTTTCGGGAGCTTCTAACTATGGCTACACCTTC
CASSLVSGASNYGYTF
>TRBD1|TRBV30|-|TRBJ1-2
TGTGCCTGGGACACCGGGACAGGGGGCGCGGATGGCTACACCTTC
CAWDTGTGGADGYTF
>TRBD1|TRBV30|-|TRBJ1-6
TGTGCCTGTACAAGGACAGGCGGGTCCTATAATTCACCCCTCCACTTT
CACTRTGGSYNSPLHF
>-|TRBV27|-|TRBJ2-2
TGTGCCAGCAGTTTAGGTGGGAGGGGGGCGAACACCGGGGAGCTGTTTTTT
CASSLGGRGANTGELFF
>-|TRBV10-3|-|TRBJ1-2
TGTGCCACCAGGGCCGGGGGGGGTGGCTTCTACTATGGCTACACCTTC
CATRAGGGGFYYGYTF
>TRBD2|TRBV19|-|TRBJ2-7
TGTGCCAGTAGTATTGGCGGGAGGACCTACGAGCAGTACTTC
CASSIGGRTYEQYF
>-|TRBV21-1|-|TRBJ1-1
TGTGCCAGCAGCAAAGTCGGTTCGTCTTCCAGGACAGGGGGCAGCACTGAAGCTTTCTTT
CASSKVGSSSRTGGSTEAFF
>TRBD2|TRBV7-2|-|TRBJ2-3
TGTGCCAGCAGCGCAAGACTAGCGGGAGTTAGAGATACGCAGTATTTT
CASSARLAGVRDTQYF
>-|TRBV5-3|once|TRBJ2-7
TGTGCCAGAAGCACCGGACTGTGGCAGTACTTC
CARSTGLWQYF
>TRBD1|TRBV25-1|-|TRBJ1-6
TGTGCCAGCAGCGATGACCAGGGGGCGCCTAATTCACCCCTCCACTTT
CASSDDQGAPNSPLHF
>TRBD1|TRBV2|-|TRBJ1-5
TGTGCCTCGCAGGGAGAGCAGGGGGACCTAAGAAGGTATTTT
CASQGEQGDLRRYF
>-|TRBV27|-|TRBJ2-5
TGTGCCAGCACCCCCCGGGGGCTAGGGGTAGAGACCCAGTACTTC
CASTPRGLGVETQYF
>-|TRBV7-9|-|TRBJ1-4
TGTGCCAGCAGCCCCAGCTATAATGAAAAACTGTTTTTT
CASSPSYNEKLFF
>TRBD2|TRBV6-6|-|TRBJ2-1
TGTGCCAGCACCTCCCCGACTAGCGGGCCTTACAATGAGCAGTTCTTC
CASTSPTSGPYNEQFF
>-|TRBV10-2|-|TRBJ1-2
TGCGCCACACTAGGGGAAACTAACTATGGCTACACCTTC
CATLGETNYGYTF
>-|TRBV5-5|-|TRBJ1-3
TGTGCCAGCAGCCCCATCTCCGGAAACACCATATATTTT
CASSPISGNTIYF
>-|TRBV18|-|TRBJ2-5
TGTGCCAGCTCCCCTCAGGACCAAGAGACCCAGTACTTC
CASSPQDQETQYF
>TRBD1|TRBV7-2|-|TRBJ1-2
TGTGCCAGCAGCCCCCAGGGGGCGGGGAATGGCTACACCTTC
CASSPQGAGNGYTF
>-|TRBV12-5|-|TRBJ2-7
TGTGCTAGTGGTTTGGCTCAGAAGGGCAGATTCTCCTACGAGCAGTACTTC
CASGLAQKGRFSYEQYF
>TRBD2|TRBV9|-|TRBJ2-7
TGTGCCAGCAGCGTTGGACTAGCGGGACGTAACTACGAGCAGTACTTC
CASSVGLAGRNYEQYF
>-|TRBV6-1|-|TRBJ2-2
TGTGCCAGCAGCAGGGGAGGGGGGACCGGGGAGCTGTTTTTT
CASSRGGGTGELFF